This record concerns one T cell receptor (beta chain) sequence. Its target is unknown. This sample stems from a study of OX40 agonist ivuxolimab in advanced cancers. General observations from the study: CD4+ and CD8+ blood T cells expanded clonally by week 6 at 0.1 to 3.0 mg/kg. Researchers report that CD8+ T cells had, on average, more expanded clones than CD4+.

Data came from immunoSEQ multiplex PCR; TCRdb stores just in-frame clones and leaves some out. The sample has 90,000 to 100,000 clones, about four fifths seen once. This CDR3 is 14 amino acids long. The V gene lost 6 bases and the J gene lost 4 bases, with 16 bases spanning the gap. Germline values: CDR1 SNHLY, CDR2 FYNNEI. This receptor was identified in an adult with an advanced solid tumor such as melanoma, head and neck, liver or kidney cancer. The sample consisted of CD4+ or CD8+ T cells sorted from blood, taken in a trial of the OX40 agonist ivuxolimab. V gene TRBV2 combines with J gene TRBJ2-7, with D possibly TRBD1 on 5 matching bases. The CDR3 sequence is CASRGQGVSYEQYF. The CDR3 coding sequence is TGTGCCAGCAGAGGGCAGGGTGTATCATACGAGCAGTACTTC.